This T cell receptor beta chain was obtained from a study of blood T cell repertoires in COVID-19. Profiled with immunoSEQ multiplex PCR; TCRdb holds only in-frame clones, not every one. This table has 150,000 to 200,000 clones, more than 65% appearing once. V lost 3 bases and J 0 bases, leaving 9 bases between the germline ends. The germline V gene has CDR1 SGDLS and CDR2 YYNGEE. The CDR3 runs to 15 residues. The source of this sequence is a woman aged 55-69 years with COVID-19, enrolled during active disease. The sequencing input was peripheral blood. The genes are TRBV9 and TRBJ2-2; TRBD2 might be the D (7 bases). This CDR3 reads CASSAGGANTGELFF. CDR3 sequence (DNA): TGTGCCAGCAGCGCGGGGGGCGCGAACACCGGGGAGCTGTTTTTT.